The sequence of this T cell receptor (beta chain) was determined in a study of CD8+ T cells in alopecia areata. About the study: Treated patients took oral tofacitinib at 5 to 10 mg twice daily. Treatment with tofacitinib (6 to 18 months) was followed by 6 months off drug.

As concerns this clone: What it recognizes is unknown.

Regarding the study as a whole: Among patients, TCR sharing was less clear than in mice, a difference possibly due in part to HLA diversity in the patient population.

V was clipped by 7 bases and J by 2 bases, with 25 bases between them. CDR1 and CDR2 (germline): SQVTM, ANQGSEA. This CDR3 region has 17 residues. Obtained from alopecia areata patients were lesional scalp punch biopsies along with peripheral blood. RNA was extracted and reverse transcribed into cDNA as the sequencing template. Here immunoSEQ multiplex PCR was the method, and the copy in TCRdb shows in-frame clones only, minus some. This sample has about 250,000 clones; about two thirds occur once, and the top ten carry around 1.2%. The TCR sequence derives from a human donor with alopecia areata. The chain couples TRBV29-1 to TRBJ2-3; possibly TRBD2 for D (6 bases). The sample here was CD4+ T cells sorted from blood, taken at week 0. The CDR3 nucleotides are TGCAGCGACCAAACGGGGGAGTGGGGTGACAACACAGATACGCAGTATTTT. Residues: CSDQTGEWGDNTDTQYF.